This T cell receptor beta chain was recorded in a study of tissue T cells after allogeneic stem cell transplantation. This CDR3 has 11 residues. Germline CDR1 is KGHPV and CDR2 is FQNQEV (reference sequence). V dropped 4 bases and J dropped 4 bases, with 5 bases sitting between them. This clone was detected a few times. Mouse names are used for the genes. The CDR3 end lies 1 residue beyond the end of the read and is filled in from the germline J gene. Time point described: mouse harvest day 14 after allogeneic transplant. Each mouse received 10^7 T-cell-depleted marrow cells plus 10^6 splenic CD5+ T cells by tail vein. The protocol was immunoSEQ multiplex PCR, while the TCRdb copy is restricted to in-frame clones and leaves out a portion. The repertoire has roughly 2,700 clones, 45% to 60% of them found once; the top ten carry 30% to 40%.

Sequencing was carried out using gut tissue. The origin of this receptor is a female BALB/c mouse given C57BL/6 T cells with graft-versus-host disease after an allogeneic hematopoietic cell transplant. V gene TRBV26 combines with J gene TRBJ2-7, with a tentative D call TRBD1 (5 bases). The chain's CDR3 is CASSQGYEQYF. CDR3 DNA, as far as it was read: TGTGCCAGCAGTCAGGGGTATGAACAGTAC.